The clone carrying this TCR beta chain appeared once. These data are taken from a study of control samples from healthy donors and cancer patients. V lost 0 bases and J 4 bases, leaving 22 bases between the germline ends. The CDR3 spans 19 residues. Germline V gives CDR1 SGHVS, CDR2 FQNEAQ. This table comes from immunoSEQ multiplex PCR, and its TCRdb copy is limited to in-frame clones, with some not included. Of more than 95,000 clones detected, roughly four fifths appear once; the ten largest clones hold over 10%. This sequence originates from a woman aged 45 to 65 in good health. This sequence joins TRBV7-8 and TRBJ1-3, with D possibly being TRBD1 (5 bases). The sequenced sample consisted of blood. The CDR3 spells CASSLAGGGSLRKGNTIYF. The CDR3 nucleotides read TGTGCCAGCAGCTTAGCGGGGGGGGGAAGCTTACGAAAGGGAAACACCATATATTTT.